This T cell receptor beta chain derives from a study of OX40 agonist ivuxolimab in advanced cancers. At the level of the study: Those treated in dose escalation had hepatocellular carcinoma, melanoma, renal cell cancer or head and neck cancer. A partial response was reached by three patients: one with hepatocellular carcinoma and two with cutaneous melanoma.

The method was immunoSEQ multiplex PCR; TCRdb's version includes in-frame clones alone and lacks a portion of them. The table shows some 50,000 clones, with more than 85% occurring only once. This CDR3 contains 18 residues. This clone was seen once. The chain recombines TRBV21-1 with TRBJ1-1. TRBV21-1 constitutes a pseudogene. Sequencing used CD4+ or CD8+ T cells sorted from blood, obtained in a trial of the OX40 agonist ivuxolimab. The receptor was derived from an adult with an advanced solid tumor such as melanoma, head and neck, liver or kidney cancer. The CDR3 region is CASSIGPGGSHQNAEAFF. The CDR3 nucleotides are TGTGCCAGCAGCATAGGCCCCGGGGGTTCTCACCAGAACGCTGAAGCTTTCTTT.